Sequencing of this T cell receptor beta chain was carried out in a study of CD8 T cells in Susac syndrome. Peripheral blood CD8+ and CD4+ T cells were profiled by TCR beta sequencing. TEMRA cells were enriched by FACS, while CD8+ and CD4+ T cells were obtained through a negative isolation that was performed magnetically. Random hexamers served to reverse transcribe about 0.5 to 1 ug RNA. Across 54 Vbeta and 13 Jbeta, immunoSEQ multiplex PCR amplified TCR beta CDR3. TCRdb reanalysed the immunoSEQ multiplex PCR reads using MiXCR and keeps one entry per CDR3 protein. In the table there are around 200,000 distinct CDR3 sequences, 95% of which are singletons. The CDR3 is 16 residues long. Germline values: CDR1 SGHNT, CDR2 YYREEE (reference sequence). Trimming shortened V by 0 bases and J by 5 bases, and 16 bases separated the two germline ends.

The source of this sequence is a human donor in good health. V is TRBV5-4 and J is TRBJ2-3, with D possibly matching TRBD1 (6 bases). Sequenced sample: CD4+ T cells from PBMCs. The CDR3 reads CASSLVPGTTRDTQYF. The CDR3 coding sequence is TGTGCCAGCAGCTTGGTCCCCGGGACAACCAGAGATACGCAGTATTTT.